Below, 25 T cell receptor beta chains from the same sample are listed, as sequenced in a study of T cells in Graves' hyperthyroidism and ophthalmopathy. What was amplified from RNA transcripts were TCR beta CDR3 regions. During a first-round RT-PCR of the TCR CDR3, the HTBI primer set was used. TCRdb used MiXCR to reprocess the multiplex PCR reads, holding one entry per CDR3 protein. The sample gives around 580,000 distinct CDR3 sequences, roughly 50% of which show up once; about 8.3% is in the top ten. Sequencing was carried out using peripheral blood or thyroid tissue (not recorded which). The receptors were gathered from a woman under 30 with Graves' hyperthyroidism.

This clonotype was counted ten times or more. V and J are TRBV29-1 and TRBJ2-7, with D perhaps matching TRBD2 (5 bases). Germline CDR1 and CDR2: SQVTM and ANQGSEA. The CDR3 sequence is 14 residues long. Trimming removed 5 bases at V and 7 bases at J, with 21 bases between. CDR3 amino acids: CSVTGSGFWGEQYF. The DNA of the CDR3 is TGCAGCGTTACCGGATCGGGGTTCTGGGGAGAGCAGTACTTC.

The V gene is TRBV12-3 or TRBV12-4, the J gene TRBJ2-2; TRBD2 aligns across 7 bases. V dropped 7 bases and J dropped 0; count of bases not matched to a gene: 5. This CDR3 comprises 15 residues. The CDR3 DNA reads as TGTGCCAGCAAGCCCAGCGGGACGAACACCGGGGAGCTGTTTTTT. Protein: CASKPSGTNTGELFF.

This clonotype was recorded at least ten times. The chain joins TRBV6-1 to TRBJ1-6, with 7 bases matching TRBD1. V dropped 3 bases and J dropped 7; count of bases not matched to a gene: 9. The CDR3 is 16 amino acids. The germline gives CDR1 MNHNS, CDR2 SASEGT. CDR3 loop: CASSDGNRGGNSPLHF. CDR3 nucleotides: TGTGCCAGCAGTGACGGCAACAGGGGCGGGAATTCACCCCTCCACTTT.

V usage is TRBV29-1 and J usage is TRBJ2-1; maybe TRBD2 (6 bases). With 7 bases removed from V and 4 bases from J, the gap between germline ends came to 11 bases. CDR3 length equals 12 residues. The germline V gene has CDR1 SQVTM and CDR2 ANQGSEA. The CDR3 reads CSAGELYNEQFF. CDR3 in DNA: TGCAGCGCGGGGGAGCTTTACAATGAGCAGTTCTTC.

This clonotype was seen repeatedly, ten times or more. V gene TRBV2 combines with J gene TRBJ1-1; no firm D call. Trimming shortened V by 6 bases and J by 0 bases, and 14 bases separated the two germline ends. This CDR3 region has 15 residues. The germline gives CDR1 SNHLY, CDR2 FYNNEI. The DNA for the CDR3 is TGTGCCAGCAGCGATCTGGGGAGGATGAACACTGAAGCTTTCTTT. Its translation is CASSDLGRMNTEAFF. The full variable domain, with the rest looked up from reference TRBV2 and TRBJ1-1, is EPEVTQTPSHQVTQMGQEVILRCVPISNHLYFYWYRQILGQKVEFLVSFYNNEISEKSEIFDDQFSVERPDGSNFTLKIRSTKLEDSAMYFCASSDLGRMNTEAFFGQGTRLTVV.

With regard to this clonotype: One base away lies a much larger clone, so this may be a sequencing read error. The chain links TRBV6-5 to TRBJ2-6; 8 bases are a match to TRBD2. The CDR3 length is 16 residues. Germline V gene sequence: CDR1 MNHEY, CDR2 SVGAGI. After removal of 7 bases from V and 2 bases from J, the junction contained 7 bases not matched to a gene. The CDR3 DNA is TGTGCCAGCACTTTAGCGGGACACCCTGGGGCCAACGTCCTGACTTTC. Translated: CASTLAGHPGANVLTF.

This chain connects TRBV12-5 to TRBJ2-7; weak D call: TRBD1 (5 bases). Germline CDR1 and CDR2: LGHNT and FRNRAP. The CDR3 spans 18 residues. With 0 bases removed from V and 0 bases from J, the gap between germline ends came to 18 bases. Here the CDR3 reads CASGLVDEWGGSSYEQYF. The CDR3 DNA reads TGTGCTAGTGGTTTGGTCGATGAGTGGGGCGGCAGCTCCTACGAGCAGTACTTC. Looking up the rest from reference TRBV12-5 and TRBJ2-7 gives the full variable domain: DARVTQTPRHKVTEMGQEVTMRCQPILGHNTVFWYRQTMMQGLELLAYFRNRAPLDDSGMPKDRFSAEMPDATLATLKIQPSEPRDSAVYFCASGLVDEWGGSSYEQYFGPGTRLTVT.

This clonotype was detected ten times or more. The chain carries TRBV7-2 and TRBJ2-5, with a weak D call TRBD1 (6 bases). Trimming stripped 1 base from V and 7 bases from J, with 13 bases between. The CDR3 consists of 14 residues. Germline-derived CDR1 and CDR2 are SGHTA and FQGNSA. The CDR3 DNA reads TGTGCCAGCAGCTTAGTGCCAGAGGGGGTGACCCAGTACTTC. This translates into CASSLVPEGVTQYF. Filled out from reference TRBV7-2 and TRBJ2-5, the complete variable domain reads GAGVSQSPSNKVTEKGKDVELRCDPISGHTALYWYRQSLGQGLEFLIYFQGNSAPDKSGLPSDRFSAERTGGSVSTLTIQRTQQEDSAVYLCASSLVPEGVTQYFGPGTRLLVL.

Regarding this clonotype: A clone one base away is much larger, so this may be a read error. The chain is built from TRBV7-9 and TRBJ1-1; D is uncertain. This CDR3 has 14 residues. Germline values: CDR1 SEHNR, CDR2 FQNEAQ (reference sequence). The CDR3 DNA follows: TGTGCCAGCAGCCCAGTTCCTCGGAACACTGGAGCTTTCTTT. Its translation is CASSPVPRNTGAFF.

The rearrangement uses TRBV20-1 and TRBJ1-5; a weak D match, TRBD1 (5 bases). This CDR3 region has 13 residues. The V end lost 3 bases, the J end lost 11 bases, and 17 bases lay between the germline ends. Germline assignment: CDR1 DFQATT and CDR2 SNEGSKA (reference sequence). The CDR3 nucleotides are TGCAGTGCTAGTCAGACAGACGTGGGGACCCAGCATTTT. Residues: CSASQTDVGTQHF.

V and J are TRBV7-3 and TRBJ2-2; a weak D match, TRBD2 (5 bases). Deletions cut 5 bases from V and 3 bases from J, with 19 bases between. CDR1 SGHTA and CDR2 FQGTGA come from the germline V gene. The CDR3 contains 17 residues. The CDR3 bases are TGTGCCAGCAGCCAAGATCTTACTAGAGTTTACACCGGGGAGCTGTTTTTT. Its translation is CASSQDLTRVYTGELFF.

This clonotype came up a few times. This may be a read error, as it is one base from a much larger clone. The genes are TRBV15 and TRBJ2-5; D possibly matches TRBD1 or TRBD2 (6 bases each). This CDR3 is 16 amino acids long. The ends were cut back, 4 bases at V and 5 bases at J, with 20 bases in the middle. Looked up from germline, CDR1 is LNHNV and CDR2 is YYDKDF (reference sequence). The DNA for the CDR3 is TGTGCCACCAGCAAAAGGGGGGATCTAGAGGGGGAGACCCAGTACTTC. Protein product: CATSKRGDLEGETQYF.

V usage is TRBV7-2 and J usage is TRBJ2-7, with 8 bases that match TRBD1. The tail of the sequence fits TRBJ2-4 better, so the J call may be wrong. Germline V gene sequence: CDR1 SGHTA, CDR2 FQGNSA. This CDR3 has 15 amino acids. The CDR3: CASSLAAGGYGIQYF. The CDR3 coding sequence is TGTGCCAGCAGCTTAGCGGCAGGGGGCTATGGCATTCAGTACTTC.

Ten or more counts support this clonotype. The gene calls are TRBV29-1 and TRBJ1-1, with D perhaps matching TRBD1 (5 bases). Trimming stripped 4 bases from V and 4 bases from J, with 10 bases between. The CDR3 is made up of 12 amino acids. CDR1 is SQVTM, CDR2 ANQGSEA, per germline. CDR3 sequence: CSVVLRGTEAFF. The CDR3 DNA sequence: TGCAGCGTTGTTCTGAGGGGCACTGAAGCTTTCTTT.

The rearrangement uses TRBV15 and TRBJ2-3; D not certain. CDR1 LNHNV and CDR2 YYDKDF come from the germline V gene (reference sequence). Trimming removed 4 bases at V and 0 bases at J, with 8 bases between. This CDR3 has 14 residues. CDR3 coding DNA: TGTGCCACCAGCATTCGGTCTAGCACAGATACGCAGTATTTT. Translating it yields CATSIRSSTDTQYF.

This clonotype came up many times. This chain connects TRBV18 to TRBJ2-7, with D unclear. Trimming shortened V by 2 bases and J by 5 bases, and 10 bases separated the two germline ends. This CDR3 is built from 13 residues. Germline lookup yields CDR1 KGHSH and CDR2 LQKENI. The CDR3 DNA reads as TGTGCCAGCTCACCAGGCCATTGGGACGAGCAGTACTTC. It specifies CASSPGHWDEQYF.

The rearrangement uses TRBV10-3 and TRBJ1-2; D may be TRBD1 (5 bases). Per the germline V gene, CDR1 is ENHRY and CDR2 is SYGVKD. V was pared by 6 bases and J by 8 bases, with 25 bases between. The CDR3 runs 16 residues. CDR3 amino acids: CAIRRDSPKGMGGYTF. The DNA of the CDR3 is TGTGCCATCAGACGCGACAGCCCGAAGGGGATGGGGGGCTACACCTTC.

The rearrangement uses TRBV30 and TRBJ2-7; possible D gene TRBD1, 6 bases. The CDR3 loop spans 13 amino acids. Trimming cost V 5 bases and J 2 bases, with 13 bases left between them. CDR1 is GTSNPN and CDR2 is SVGIG in the germline V gene (reference sequence). CDR3 bases: TGTGCCTGGGTAAGGGACACCCCCTACGAGCAGTACTTC. It yields the protein CAWVRDTPYEQYF.

The genes are TRBV5-1 and TRBJ2-2, with TRBD1 matching over 9 bases. CDR1 is SGHRS and CDR2 is YFSETQ in the germline V gene. The trim removed 9 bases at V and 3 bases at J, leaving 15 bases unmatched. The CDR3 runs to 17 residues. CDR3 residues: CATTRPSGQGDTGELFF. CDR3 sequence (DNA): TGCGCCACCACGAGACCCTCGGGACAGGGAGACACCGGGGAGCTGTTTTTT.

Remarks on this clonotype: This CDR3 is missing its conserved last phenylalanine or tryptophan, likely due to a read error. The V call is TRBV2, the J call TRBJ1-1; 8 bases match TRBD1. This CDR3 is 16 amino acids long. Germline CDR1 reads SNHLY; CDR2 reads FYNNEI. With V trimmed by 5 bases and J by 4 bases, 12 bases remained unmatched. CDR3 protein: CASSQGAGKLSTEAFV. The CDR3 DNA sequence: TGTGCCAGCAGTCAGGGGGCAGGGAAGTTGAGCACTGAAGCTTTCGTT.

V is TRBV24-1 and J is TRBJ2-5; D is uncertain. CDR1 KGHDR and CDR2 SFDVKD come from the germline V gene. The CDR3 contains 15 residues. V was cut by 5 bases and J by 0 bases, with 12 bases left in between. The CDR3 bases are TGTGCCACCAGTGCTAGACTCCCGTACCAAGAGACCCAGTACTTC. Translating gives CATSARLPYQETQYF.

This clonotype was observed a few times. V usage is TRBV7-3 and J usage is TRBJ2-3; tentatively, D is TRBD2 (5 bases). Trimming removed 3 bases from V and 5 bases from J, with 12 bases in between. The germline CDR1 and CDR2 sequences are SGHTA and FQGTGA. CDR3 length equals 14 residues. CDR3 region: CASSFSGGRDTQYF. CDR3 sequence (DNA): TGTGCCAGCAGCTTCAGCGGAGGTCGAGATACGCAGTATTTT.

On this clonotype itself: At one end the junction does not follow the germline gene, possibly because of a read error. The genes are TRBV2 and TRBJ1-6; 9 positions agree with TRBD1. Per germline, CDR1 SNHLY and CDR2 FYNNEI. The CDR3 covers 15 residues. CDR3 residues: CASSLRTGDKSPLHF. CDR3 nucleotides: TGTGCCAGCAGTCTTCGGACAGGGGATAAATCACCCCTCCACTTT.

This clonotype was observed many times. One end of the junction fails to match germline, which may point to a read error. This rearrangement joins TRBV3-1 to TRBJ2-5; D remains ambiguous. The CDR3 runs 10 residues. Germline V gene data show CDR1 as LGHDT and CDR2 as YNNKEL (reference sequence). The CDR3 is CASSQEAQYF. CDR3 bases: TGTGCCAGCAGCCAAGAGGCCCAGTACTTC.

For this clonotype: At one of its ends the junction is not consistent with the germline gene, which may arise from a read error. The gene calls are TRBV9 and TRBJ2-3, with no clear D. The germline V gene has CDR1 SGDLS and CDR2 YYNGEE. The CDR3 length is 16 residues. Here the CDR3 reads CASSYSRDGVTDAQYF. Here the CDR3 DNA reads TGTGCCAGCAGCTATAGTCGTGACGGCGTCACAGATGCGCAGTATTTT.